This T cell receptor beta chain was obtained from a study of regulatory T cells in long-lasting Graves disease. Study observations and caveats: Persistent disease exhibited a predilection for TRBV28, TRBJ1-2 and TRBJ2-5. Researchers examined only peripheral blood and not thyroid tissue.

For TCR beta, libraries came from iRepertoire HTBI primers and Arm-PCR of CDR3 regions. TCRdb re-analysed the multiplex PCR reads in MiXCR, keeping a single row per CDR3 protein. This sample has under 450,000 distinct CDR3 sequences, with about 10% found just once. The time point is: newly diagnosed GD, antithyroid drugs for less than 3 months. RNA from PBMCs was the source of the TCR library. This clonotype was counted only a few times. Its antigen is still unknown. CDR3 size: 16 residues. CDR1 SGHTA and CDR2 FQGNSA come from the germline V gene. Losses at the gene ends were 6 bases for V and 8 bases for J; bases not matched to a gene: 12. This same sample was also part of a study on T cells in Graves' hyperthyroidism and ophthalmopathy. Turning to that study: Absence of ophthalmopathy progression within 18 months defined stable Graves' hyperthyroidism. Among thyroid clonotypes expanded above 0.001, most also appeared in blood.

This TCR was recovered from a woman between 18 and 29 years old with Graves disease. Sequenced here: peripheral blood mononuclear cells (PBMCs), sampled at new diagnosis, from a patient treated with antithyroid drugs. The chain couples TRBV7-2 to TRBJ2-1; 11 nucleotides line up with TRBD2. CDR3 nucleotides: TGTGCCAGCAGAACCACACTAGCGGGAGTTAACGATGAGCAGTTCTTC. Translating it yields CASRTTLAGVNDEQFF.